This TCR beta chain is from a study of cytomegalovirus exposure and HLA in healthy donors. The CDR3 runs to 13 residues. The V segment lost 6 bases and the J segment 2 bases; nucleotides outside the gene matches: 0. Germline CDR1 LGHNA, CDR2 YSLEER. Study-wide results and caveats: Accurate HLA-A and HLA-B prediction from TCR beta sequences was reported for most subjects. Some V segments, TRBV6-2 and TRBV6-3 among them, were indistinguishable and were therefore excluded. Specificity for CMV antigens was confirmed in vitro for a few of the CMV-associated chains.

A multiplex PCR was run with 60 Vbeta primers and 13 Jbeta primers. Produced via immunoSEQ multiplex PCR; TCRdb's table is partial and in-frame only. The table lists 85,000 to 90,000 clones, just under 90% of them singletons. Of note for this clone: Antigen unknown.

V gene TRBV4-3 combines with J gene TRBJ2-7, with 11 bases aligning to TRBD2. The TCR originated in a man aged 18 to 35 in good health and CMV-seronegative. The sequencing input was PBMCs. The chain's CDR3 is CASSSGRAYEQYF. CDR3 coding DNA: TGCGCCAGCAGTAGCGGGAGGGCCTACGAGCAGTACTTC.